The 30 T cell receptor beta chains below all came from one sample that was sequenced in a study of T cell clonotyping in hematopoietic cell transplantation. The protocol was immunoSEQ multiplex PCR, while the TCRdb copy is restricted to in-frame clones and leaves out a portion. Counted here are 7,000 to 8,500 clones, 90% to 96% occurring once; the ten biggest clones make up 0.45%. The source material was PBMCs, sampled 30 days after allogeneic stem cell transplant. These receptors were obtained from a male patient aged 40-55 years who had an allogeneic stem cell transplant from a related donor, so the T cells may come from the graft donor. Some clones in this sample may be carry-over from other donors' samples.

This chain connects TRBV2 to TRBJ1-1, with TRBD1 as a possible D gene (6 bases). CDR1 is SNHLY, CDR2 FYNNEI, per germline. CDR3 length: 14 residues. The ends were cut back, 4 bases at V and 6 bases at J, with 15 bases in the middle. CDR3 nucleotides: TGTGCCAGCAGTGGGTATCAAGGGGGGGCTGAAGCTTTCTTT. Its protein product is CASSGYQGGAEAFF.

The chain combines TRBV4-1 with TRBJ2-2; D is perhaps TRBD2 (5 bases). CDR3 length: 18 amino acids. Germline lookup yields CDR1 MGHRA and CDR2 YSYEKL. Trimming removed 1 base at V and 5 bases at J, with 20 bases between. CDR3 DNA: TGCGCCAGCAGCCAAGTGGGCATTGGGCCCGGGGTTACCGGGGAGCTGTTTTTT. It specifies CASSQVGIGPGVTGELFF.

The rearrangement joins TRBV11-3 to TRBJ1-1; the D is unclear. The CDR3 length is 12 residues. Trimming removed 4 bases from V and 7 bases from J, with 10 bases in between. Germline CDR1 SGHNT, CDR2 YENEEA. The CDR3, as DNA: TGTGCCAGCAGCTCTAACACGTATGAAGCTTTCTTT. This gives the protein CASSSNTYEAFF.

This rearrangement joins TRBV6-5 to TRBJ2-5; 10 bases are a match to TRBD1. Germline CDR1 and CDR2: MNHEY and SVGAGI. J was trimmed by 4 bases and V by 2 bases; bases with no gene match: 4. The CDR3 loop spans 15 amino acids. The CDR3 region has the DNA TGTGCCAGCAGTTACGTGACAGGGGGCTCAGAGACCCAGTACTTC. This sequence encodes CASSYVTGGSETQYF.

The J gene is TRBJ2-5, the V gene TRBV7-7; D is perhaps TRBD1 or TRBD2 (5 bases each). CDR1 SSHAT and CDR2 FNYEAQ come from the germline V gene (reference sequence). The CDR3 is made up of 15 amino acids. The CDR3 region is CASASGRTYQETQYF. The CDR3 coding sequence is TGTGCTAGCGCCTCGGGGCGAACGTACCAAGAGACCCAGTACTTC.

The chain links TRBV6-5 to TRBJ1-1; 8 bases match TRBD1. The germline gives CDR1 MNHEY, CDR2 SVGAGI. This CDR3 comprises 13 residues. V was pared by 2 bases and J by 10 bases, with 6 bases of the junction left unmatched. This CDR3 reads CASSYQGAVGAFF. The CDR3, as DNA: TGTGCCAGCAGTTACCAGGGGGCGGTAGGAGCTTTCTTT.

The chain combines TRBV10-3 with TRBJ2-7, with 7 bases that match TRBD2. The CDR3 spans 13 residues. Germline assignment: CDR1 ENHRY and CDR2 SYGVKD. After removal of 10 bases from V and 2 bases from J, the junction contained 8 bases not matched to a gene. Here the CDR3 DNA reads TGTGCCACCAATACCGGGACTACCTACGAGCAGTACTTC. It translates to CATNTGTTYEQYF.

The chain combines TRBV5-4 with TRBJ1-1, with a possible D match to TRBD1 (5 bases). In germline, CDR1 is SGHNT, CDR2 YYREEE (reference sequence). Trimming removed 0 bases at V and 1 base at J, with 13 bases between. The CDR3 has 16 residues. CDR3 nucleotides: TGTGCCAGCAGCTTGGGACTCACGGGGCCGAACACTGAAGCTTTCTTT. Its translation is CASSLGLTGPNTEAFF.

The gene calls are TRBV5-1 and TRBJ2-1; TRBD2 aligns across 11 bases. J gave up 9 bases and V 4 bases, and 9 bases lay outside the gene matches. This CDR3 spans 15 amino acids. In germline, CDR1 is SGHRS, CDR2 YFSETQ. Here the CDR3 DNA reads TGCGCCAGCAGCCTTGTAATAGCGGGAGGGTTTGAGCAGTTCTTC. It specifies CASSLVIAGGFEQFF. The full variable domain, completed using reference TRBV5-1 and TRBJ2-1, is KAGVTQTPRYLIKTRGQQVTLSCSPISGHRSVSWYQQTPGQGLQFLFEYFSETQRNKGNFPGRFSGRQFSNSRSEMNVSTLELGDSALYLCASSLVIAGGFEQFFGPGTRLTVL.

The chain is built from TRBV29-1 and TRBJ1-2; 9 bases agree with TRBD1. The junction had 3 bases not matched to a gene; V was cut back by 7 bases and J by 0 bases. Germline V gene sequence: CDR1 SQVTM, CDR2 ANQGSEA. The CDR3 contains 13 residues. CDR3 sequence: CSAGQGPNYGYTF. Written as DNA, the CDR3 is TGCAGCGCCGGACAGGGGCCTAACTATGGCTACACCTTC.

This chain links TRBV28 with TRBJ1-1; D gene ambiguous. CDR1 and CDR2 (germline): MDHEN, SYDVKM. The ends were cut back, 5 bases at V and 7 bases at J, with 11 bases in the middle. The CDR3 loop spans 12 amino acids. The CDR3 spells CASSPPGFEAFF. The CDR3 DNA reads TGTGCCAGCAGTCCTCCGGGTTTTGAAGCTTTCTTT.

V and J are TRBV6-5 and TRBJ2-1, with D unresolved. CDR3 length equals 14 residues. V lost 5 bases, J lost 4 bases, and 12 bases lay in between. Germline V gene sequence: CDR1 MNHEY, CDR2 SVGAGI. Here the CDR3 DNA reads TGTGCCAGCAGTCCCGCTTCTGGTTACAATGAGCAGTTCTTC. Amino acids: CASSPASGYNEQFF.

The CDR3 nucleotides read TGTGCCTGGAGTGTCTCAGTGTTCGTTGGCTACACCTTC. Translated: CAWSVSVFVGYTF. The chain carries TRBV30 and TRBJ1-2; D gene unclear. This CDR3 has 13 residues. Trimming stripped 0 bases from V and 7 bases from J, with 12 bases between. Germline V CDR1 and CDR2: GTSNPN, SVGIG (reference sequence).

This chain links TRBV7-3 with TRBJ2-5; 8 bases align to TRBD2. After removal of 2 bases from V and 4 bases from J, the junction contained 15 bases not matched to a gene. The germline CDR1 and CDR2 sequences are SGHTA and FQGTGA. The CDR3 is made up of 18 amino acids. The chain's CDR3 is CASSLGGRERGKVETQYF. CDR3 nucleotide sequence: TGTGCCAGCAGCTTAGGAGGTCGTGAGCGGGGGAAAGTAGAGACCCAGTACTTC. Full variable domain (missing parts from reference TRBV7-3 and TRBJ2-5): GAGVSQTPSNKVTEKGKYVELRCDPISGHTALYWYRQSLGQGPEFLIYFQGTGAADDSGLPNDRFFAVRPEGSVSTLKIQRTERGDSAVYLCASSLGGRERGKVETQYFGPGTRLLVL.

The V call is TRBV4-2, the J call TRBJ2-3, with D possibly TRBD2 on 6 matching bases. This CDR3 is 15 amino acids long. Germline lookup yields CDR1 LGHNA and CDR2 YNFKEQ. V was pared by 2 bases and J by 4 bases, with 13 bases between. The DNA of the CDR3 is TGTGCCAGCAGCCAAAGGGCGGGACGGGCAGATACGCAGTATTTT. Translated: CASSQRAGRADTQYF.

V and J are TRBV7-2 and TRBJ2-3; weak D call: TRBD2 (6 bases). The CDR3 totals 12 residues. CDR1 is SGHTA and CDR2 is FQGNSA in the germline V gene. Deletions cut 2 bases from V and 11 bases from J, with 11 bases between. CDR3 loop: CASSLTLARQYF. The CDR3 DNA follows: TGTGCCAGCAGCTTAACGCTAGCGAGGCAGTATTTT.

The chain recombines TRBV29-1 with TRBJ2-2, with TRBD1 as a possible D gene (6 bases). Germline CDR1 SQVTM, CDR2 ANQGSEA. This CDR3 contains 13 residues. V lost 4 bases and J lost 1, with 7 bases in between. In DNA form, the CDR3 reads TGCAGCGTTGGGACAGTGAACACCGGGGAGCTGTTTTTT. Its protein product is CSVGTVNTGELFF.

The V call is TRBV27, the J call TRBJ2-3; D is unclear. Germline lookup yields CDR1 MNHEY and CDR2 SMNVEV (reference sequence). The CDR3 length is 16 residues. V gave up 5 bases and J gave up 1 base, with 16 bases separating them. CDR3 in amino acids: CASSPRRLPGTDTQYF. The CDR3 DNA follows: TGTGCCAGCAGTCCAAGAAGGCTACCCGGCACAGATACGCAGTATTTT.

The chain carries TRBV10-3 and TRBJ2-5, with D possibly being TRBD1 (5 bases). The CDR3 has 14 residues. Per germline, CDR1 ENHRY and CDR2 SYGVKD. The V end lost 6 bases, the J end lost 1 base, and 12 bases lay between the germline ends. The CDR3 reads CAIRPTGTQETQYF. CDR3 in DNA: TGTGCCATCAGGCCTACAGGAACCCAAGAGACCCAGTACTTC.

V and J are TRBV4-1 and TRBJ1-1; D remains unclear. Trimming removed 1 base from V and 0 bases from J, with 9 bases in between. The CDR3 spans 15 residues. From germline, CDR1 is MGHRA and CDR2 YSYEKL. The CDR3 region has the DNA TGCGCCAGCAGCCAAGTAAGCTTCATGAACACTGAAGCTTTCTTT. Protein: CASSQVSFMNTEAFF.

The V gene is TRBV6-5, the J gene TRBJ1-2; D is perhaps TRBD1 (6 bases). The CDR3 has 13 amino acids. Trimming cost V 8 bases and J 4 bases, with 14 bases left between them. Germline V CDR1 and CDR2: MNHEY, SVGAGI. The CDR3 DNA sequence: TGTGCCAGCCACACAGGGCTTACCTATGGCTACACCTTC. Residues: CASHTGLTYGYTF.

The chain employs TRBV4-1 and TRBJ2-1; 11 positions agree with TRBD2. In germline, CDR1 is MGHRA, CDR2 YSYEKL. This CDR3 has 17 residues. V shed 4 bases, J shed 5 bases, and the junction held 10 bases outside the gene matches. In nucleotides, the CDR3 is TGCGCCAGCAGCCGGGGGGCGTTAGCGGGAGGGCACAATGAGCAGTTCTTC. Translated: CASSRGALAGGHNEQFF.

The table lists this clone with a count of one. This rearrangement joins TRBV15 to TRBJ1-2; TRBD1 matches 7 bases. This CDR3 is 15 amino acids long. Germline V gene lookup returns CDR1 LNHNV and CDR2 YYDKDF (reference sequence). V lost 1 base to trimming and J lost 8 bases; unmatched junction nucleotides: 10. DNA of the CDR3: TGTGCCACCAGCAGAGTAGACAGGGAACTCGAGGGCTACACCTTC. This translates into CATSRVDRELEGYTF.

The J gene is TRBJ1-1, the V gene TRBV19; weak D call: TRBD1 (6 bases). Trimming stripped 4 bases from V and 8 bases from J, with 14 bases between. This CDR3 is 13 amino acids long. In germline, CDR1 is LNHDA, CDR2 SQIVND (reference sequence). CDR3 sequence reads: CASSTTKDSEAFF. In DNA form, the CDR3 reads TGTGCCAGTAGTACAACAAAGGACAGCGAAGCTTTCTTT.

The chain joins TRBV28 to TRBJ1-5; 8 nucleotides line up with TRBD1. CDR1 and CDR2 from the germline V gene are MDHEN and SYDVKM. J gave up 7 bases and V 2 bases, and 4 bases lay outside the gene matches. The CDR3 consists of 14 residues. The chain's CDR3 is CASSLTTGDQPQHF. CDR3 DNA: TGTGCCAGCAGTTTAACGACAGGGGACCAGCCCCAGCATTTT.

This chain links TRBV6-4 with TRBJ1-1; no clear D gene. Trimming shortened V by 4 bases and J by 4 bases, and 16 bases separated the two germline ends. Germline values: CDR1 MRHNA, CDR2 SNTAGT. The CDR3 runs 15 residues. In nucleotides, the CDR3 is TGTGCCAGCAGTGCCTTACCAGCCCGTGGCACTGAAGCTTTCTTT. Translation: CASSALPARGTEAFF.

The chain has TRBV11-2 and TRBJ2-7, with 7 bases lining up with TRBD1. Per the germline V gene, CDR1 is SGHAT and CDR2 is FQNNGV. V trimming: 5 bases; J trimming: 7 bases; junction bases outside the gene matches: 8. This CDR3 is built from 13 residues. CDR3 sequence (DNA): TGTGCCAGCAGCAAGGACAGGAACGGGGAGCAGTACTTC. This gives the protein CASSKDRNGEQYF.

The chain has TRBV29-1 and TRBJ1-1, with a weak D call TRBD1 (5 bases). The CDR3 is 13 amino acids. CDR1 and CDR2 from the germline V gene are SQVTM and ANQGSEA. The V gene lost 1 base and the J gene lost 0 bases, with 6 bases spanning the gap. The CDR3 DNA reads as TGCAGCGTTGAAGGCAGGGTGAACACTGAAGCTTTCTTT. Protein sequence: CSVEGRVNTEAFF.

The V call is TRBV28, the J call TRBJ2-7; TRBD1 aligns across 9 bases. The CDR3 has 13 amino acids. Germline CDR1 MDHEN, CDR2 SYDVKM. J lost 4 bases, V lost 6 bases, and 4 bases had no gene match. CDR3 residues: CASRQGAGYEQYF. CDR3 in DNA: TGTGCCAGCAGACAGGGGGCCGGTTACGAGCAGTACTTC.

The chain joins TRBV28 to TRBJ1-1; the D is unclear. The germline gives CDR1 MDHEN, CDR2 SYDVKM. The CDR3 spans 13 residues. V lost 6 bases, J lost 1 base, and 9 bases lay in between. The CDR3 here is CASRPGANTEAFF. DNA for the CDR3: TGTGCCAGCAGACCGGGAGCGAACACTGAAGCTTTCTTT.